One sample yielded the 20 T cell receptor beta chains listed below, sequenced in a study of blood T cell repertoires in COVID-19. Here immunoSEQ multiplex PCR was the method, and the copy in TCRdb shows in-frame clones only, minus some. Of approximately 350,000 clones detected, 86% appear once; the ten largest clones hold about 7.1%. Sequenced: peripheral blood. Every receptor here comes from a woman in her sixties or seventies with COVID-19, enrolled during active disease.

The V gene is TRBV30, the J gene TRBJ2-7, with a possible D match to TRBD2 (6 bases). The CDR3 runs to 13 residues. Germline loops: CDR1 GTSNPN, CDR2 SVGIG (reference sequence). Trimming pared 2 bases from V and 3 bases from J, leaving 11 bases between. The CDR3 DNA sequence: TGTGCCTGGAGTAAAGCGGGTATCTACGAGCAGTACTTC. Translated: CAWSKAGIYEQYF.

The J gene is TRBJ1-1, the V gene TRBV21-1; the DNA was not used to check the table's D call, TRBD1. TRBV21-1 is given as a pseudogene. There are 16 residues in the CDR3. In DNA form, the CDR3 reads TGTGCCAACACAGGGGCCGCGAACCACATGAACACTGAAGCTTTCTTT. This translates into CANTGAANHMNTEAFF.

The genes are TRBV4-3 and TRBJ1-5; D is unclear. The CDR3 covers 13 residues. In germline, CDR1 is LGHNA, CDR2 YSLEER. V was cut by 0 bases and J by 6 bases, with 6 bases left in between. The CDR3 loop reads CASSQDTSQPQHF. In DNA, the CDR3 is TGCGCCAGCAGCCAAGATACCAGTCAGCCCCAGCATTTT.

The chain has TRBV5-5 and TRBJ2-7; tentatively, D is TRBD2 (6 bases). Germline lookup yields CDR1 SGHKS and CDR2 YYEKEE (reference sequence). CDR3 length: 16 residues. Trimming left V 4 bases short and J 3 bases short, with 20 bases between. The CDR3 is CASSPHRGGSIYEQYF. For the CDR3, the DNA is TGTGCCAGCAGCCCCCATCGCGGAGGGAGTATCTACGAGCAGTACTTC. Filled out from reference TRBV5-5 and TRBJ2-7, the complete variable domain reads DAGVTQSPTHLIKTRGQQVTLRCSPISGHKSVSWYQQVLGQGPQFIFQYYEKEERGRGNFPDRFSARQFPNYSSELNVNALLLGDSALYLCASSPHRGGSIYEQYFGPGTRLTVT.

DNA of the CDR3: TGTGCCAGCAGCCGAGGGACAGGGGGCACGCTGGACACTGAAGCTTTCTTT. Protein product: CASSRGTGGTLDTEAFF. The rearrangement uses TRBV3-1 (or the pseudogene TRBV3-2) and TRBJ1-1; 12 positions agree with TRBD1. Trimming removed 4 bases from V and 3 bases from J; junction bases left unmatched: 9. The CDR3 contains 17 residues. CDR1 is LGHDT, CDR2 YNNKEL, per germline (reference sequence).

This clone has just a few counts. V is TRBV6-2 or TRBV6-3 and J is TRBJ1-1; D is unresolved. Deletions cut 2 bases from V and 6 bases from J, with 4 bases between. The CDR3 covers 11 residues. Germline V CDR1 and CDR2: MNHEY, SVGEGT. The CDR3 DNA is TGTGCCAGCAGTTACCCCGCTGAAGCTTTCTTT. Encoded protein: CASSYPAEAFF.

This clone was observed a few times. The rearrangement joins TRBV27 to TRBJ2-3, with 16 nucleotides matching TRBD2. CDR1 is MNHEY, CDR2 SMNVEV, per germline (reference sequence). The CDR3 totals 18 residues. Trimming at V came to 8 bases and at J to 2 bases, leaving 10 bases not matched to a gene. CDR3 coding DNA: TGTGCCAGCGGGCCGGGACTAGCGGGGGGGCACTACACAGATACGCAGTATTTT. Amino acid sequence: CASGPGLAGGHYTDTQYF.

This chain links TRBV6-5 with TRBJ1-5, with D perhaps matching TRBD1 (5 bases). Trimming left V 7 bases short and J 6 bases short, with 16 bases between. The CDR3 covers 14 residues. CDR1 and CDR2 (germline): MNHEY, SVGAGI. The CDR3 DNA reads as TGTGCCAGCAATCTAATGGGGGGGGTTCAGCCCCAGCATTTT. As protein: CASNLMGGVQPQHF.

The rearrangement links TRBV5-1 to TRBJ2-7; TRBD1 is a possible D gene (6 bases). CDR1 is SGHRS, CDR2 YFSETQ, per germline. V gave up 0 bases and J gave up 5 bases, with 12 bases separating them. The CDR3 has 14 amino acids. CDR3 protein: CASSLGRGNDEQYF. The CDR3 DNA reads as TGCGCCAGCAGCTTGGGCAGGGGTAACGACGAGCAGTACTTC.

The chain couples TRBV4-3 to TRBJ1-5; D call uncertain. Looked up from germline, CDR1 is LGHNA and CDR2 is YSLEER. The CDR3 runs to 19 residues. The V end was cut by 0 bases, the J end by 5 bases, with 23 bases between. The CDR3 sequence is CASSQDQSVSAPGYQPQHF. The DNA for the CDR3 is TGCGCCAGCAGCCAAGATCAGTCAGTAAGCGCCCCCGGGTATCAGCCCCAGCATTTT.

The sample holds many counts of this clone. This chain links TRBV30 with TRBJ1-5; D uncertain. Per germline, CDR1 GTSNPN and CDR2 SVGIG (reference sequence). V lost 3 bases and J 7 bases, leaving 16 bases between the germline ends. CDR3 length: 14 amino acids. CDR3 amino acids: CAWSDGRGRQPQHF. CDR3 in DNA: TGTGCCTGGAGCGATGGCCGGGGTCGGCAGCCCCAGCATTTT.

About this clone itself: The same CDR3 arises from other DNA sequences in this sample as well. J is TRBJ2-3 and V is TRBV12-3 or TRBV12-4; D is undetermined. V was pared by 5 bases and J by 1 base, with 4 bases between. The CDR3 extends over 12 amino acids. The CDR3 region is CASSPGTDTQYF. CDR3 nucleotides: TGTGCCAGCAGTCCGGGCACAGATACGCAGTATTTT.

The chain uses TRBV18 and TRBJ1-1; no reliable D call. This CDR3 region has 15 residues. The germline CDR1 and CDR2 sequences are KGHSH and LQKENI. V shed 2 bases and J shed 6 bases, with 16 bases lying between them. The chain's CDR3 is CASSPRTNAHSEAFF. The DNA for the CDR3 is TGTGCCAGCTCACCAAGAACGAACGCGCATTCTGAAGCTTTCTTT. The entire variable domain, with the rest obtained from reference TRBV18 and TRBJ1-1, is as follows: NAGVMQNPRHLVRRRGQEARLRCSPMKGHSHVYWYRQLPEEGLKFMVYLQKENIIDESGMPKERFSAEFPKEGPSILRIQQVVRGDSAAYFCASSPRTNAHSEAFFGQGTRLTVV.

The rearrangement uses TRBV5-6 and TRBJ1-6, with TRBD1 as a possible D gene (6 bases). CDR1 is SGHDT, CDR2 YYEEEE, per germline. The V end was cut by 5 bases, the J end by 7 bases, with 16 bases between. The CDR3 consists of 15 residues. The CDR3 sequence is CASRSLDRTNSPLHF. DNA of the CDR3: TGTGCCAGCAGGAGTCTCGACAGGACGAATTCACCCCTCCACTTT.

CDR3 bases: TGTGCCTGGGGCAGTTATAGCAATCAGCCCCAGCATTTT. This sequence encodes CAWGSYSNQPQHF. The rearrangement uses TRBV30 and TRBJ1-5; D remains unclear. The CDR3 is 13 amino acids. Trimming pared 5 bases from V and 0 bases from J, leaving 8 bases between. In germline, CDR1 is GTSNPN, CDR2 SVGIG (reference sequence).

The CDR3, as DNA: TGTGCCAGCAGTGAATTTAGGGGACAGGGCATCTACGAGCAGTACTTC. Its translation is CASSEFRGQGIYEQYF. The chain links TRBV25-1 to TRBJ2-7; 9 positions agree with TRBD1. The CDR3 runs 16 residues. The junction had 7 bases not matched to a gene; V was cut back by 1 base and J by 3 bases. Germline CDR1 is MGHDK and CDR2 is SYGVNS.

This CDR3 reads CASSLGQGRETQYF. Here the CDR3 DNA reads TGTGCCAGCAGCTTAGGACAGGGTCGAGAGACCCAGTACTTC. The chain couples TRBV11-2 to TRBJ2-5, with TRBD1 identical over 7 bases. This CDR3 comprises 14 residues. J was trimmed by 4 bases and V by 1 base; bases with no gene match: 3. CDR1 and CDR2 from the germline V gene are SGHAT and FQNNGV.

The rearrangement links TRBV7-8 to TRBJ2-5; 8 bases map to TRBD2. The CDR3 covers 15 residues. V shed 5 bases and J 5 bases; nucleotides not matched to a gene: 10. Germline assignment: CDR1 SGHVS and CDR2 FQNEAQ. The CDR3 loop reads CASSRPGLVAETQYF. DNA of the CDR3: TGTGCCAGCAGCCGGCCGGGACTAGTTGCTGAGACCCAGTACTTC.

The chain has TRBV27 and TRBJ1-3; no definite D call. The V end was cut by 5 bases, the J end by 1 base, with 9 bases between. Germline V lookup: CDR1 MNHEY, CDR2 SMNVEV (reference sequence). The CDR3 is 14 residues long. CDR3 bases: TGTGCCAGCAGTCCGCAGTCGTCTGGAAACACCATATATTTT. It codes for CASSPQSSGNTIYF.

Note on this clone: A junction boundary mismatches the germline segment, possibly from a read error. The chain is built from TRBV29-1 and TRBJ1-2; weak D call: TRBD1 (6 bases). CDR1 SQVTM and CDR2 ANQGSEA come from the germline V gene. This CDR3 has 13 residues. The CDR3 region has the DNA TGCCGCGTGGTCGGGTGGGGGGGCGATGGCTACACCTTC. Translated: CRVVGWGGDGYTF.